This T cell receptor beta chain was recorded in a study of T cell responses to AZD1222 COVID-19 vaccine. The method was immunoSEQ multiplex PCR; TCRdb's version includes in-frame clones alone and lacks a portion of them. The table lists about 150,000 clones, 92% of them singletons, with around 3.5% in the top ten. CDR1 SGHRS and CDR2 YFSETQ come from the germline V gene. The V and J ends lost 3 bases and 4 bases, in that order; junction bases with no gene match: 5. This CDR3 spans 15 amino acids. The chain employs TRBV5-1 and TRBJ1-4; 8 bases line up with TRBD1. The TCR sequence derives from an adult who received the AZD1222 COVID-19 vaccine. This sample comprised peripheral blood, obtained 28 days after the second AZD1222 dose. As DNA, the CDR3 is TGCGCCAGCAGCTCCCAGGGGGCAAGTAATGAAAAACTGTTTTTT. Its protein is CASSSQGASNEKLFF.